This passage covers 8 T cell receptor beta chains from one sample sequenced in a study of post-analysis software for immune sequencing data. The TCR beta cDNA libraries carried unique molecular identifiers. Using its own MiXCR run on the PCR reads, TCRdb lists one record per CDR3 protein. The sample comprises under 650,000 distinct CDR3 sequences, 40% to 50% of which are singletons, and about 1.5% rests with the top ten. The antigens of these receptors remain unknown. Findings and limits, study-wide: Controls showed lower frequencies than patients for five TRBV segments, and TRBV5-6, TRBV5-1 and TRBV20-1 were among these.

The sequenced sample consisted of blood. The source of these receptors is a girl under 18 with multiple sclerosis.

CDR3 sequence reads: CASNRAAANSGANVLTF. The CDR3 DNA is TGTGCCAGCAATCGCGCAGCGGCAAACTCTGGGGCCAACGTCCTGACTTTC. V is TRBV12-3 or TRBV12-4 and J is TRBJ2-6; perhaps TRBD2 as D (5 bases). Trimming cost V 7 bases and J 0 bases, with 16 bases left between them. This CDR3 region has 17 residues.

The V call is TRBV4-1, the J call TRBJ2-1; 9 nucleotides match TRBD2. Germline V gives CDR1 MGHRA, CDR2 YSYEKL. J lost 7 bases, V lost 1 base, and 8 bases had no gene match. CDR3 length equals 16 residues. The CDR3 DNA reads as TGCGCCAGCAGCCAAGGCGGCGGGGGGGCTAAGAATGAGCAGTTCTTC. Protein: CASSQGGGGAKNEQFF.

The sample holds a few counts of this clonotype. The chain links TRBV6-1 to TRBJ1-1; D remains ambiguous. With 3 bases removed from V and 10 bases from J, the gap between germline ends came to 12 bases. The CDR3 runs 12 residues. Germline V CDR1 and CDR2: MNHNS, SASEGT. The CDR3 region has the DNA TGTGCCAGCAGTGAGGTGGGGATTGGAGCTTTCTTT. Its protein product is CASSEVGIGAFF.

The CDR3 region is CASSLPGRGNTEAFF. CDR3 in DNA: TGTGCCAGCAGCTTACCAGGTCGAGGGAACACTGAAGCTTTCTTT. J is TRBJ1-1 and V is TRBV7-9; no clear D. The germline V and J ends were trimmed by 2 bases and 1 base, with 11 bases remaining between them. This CDR3 comprises 15 residues. From germline, CDR1 is SEHNR and CDR2 FQNEAQ (reference sequence).

The V gene is TRBV12-3 or TRBV12-4, the J gene TRBJ2-1; 12 bases map to TRBD2. The V and J ends lost 6 bases and 13 bases, in that order; junction bases with no gene match: 7. CDR3 size: 13 residues. CDR3 sequence (DNA): TGTGCCAGCAGCTTCGGGACTAGCGGGTTTCAGTTCTTC. Translating gives CASSFGTSGFQFF.

The V gene is TRBV13, the J gene TRBJ2-1; 13 bases agree with TRBD2. The length of the CDR3 is 17 residues. V lost 1 base, J lost 10 bases, and 10 bases stayed unmatched. Germline values: CDR1 PRHDT, CDR2 FYEKMQ (reference sequence). CDR3 amino acids: CASSLARTSGRAGEQFF. The CDR3 DNA reads as TGTGCCAGCAGCTTAGCCAGAACTAGCGGGAGGGCCGGGGAGCAGTTCTTC.

The chain joins TRBV6-2 or TRBV6-3 to TRBJ2-3, with a possible D match to TRBD2 (5 bases). The V and J ends lost 7 bases and 2 bases respectively, with 13 bases between them. The germline V gene has CDR1 MNHEY and CDR2 SVGEGT. The CDR3 runs to 14 residues. CDR3 coding DNA: TGTGCCAGCATCCAGGACTCTTCCACAGATACGCAGTATTTT. It encodes CASIQDSSTDTQYF.

The rearrangement links TRBV2 to TRBJ2-4; possibly TRBD1 or TRBD2 for D (5 bases each). CDR1 and CDR2 from the germline V gene are SNHLY and FYNNEI. The CDR3 totals 13 residues. Between the trimmed V and J ends, which lost 6 bases and 9 bases, there was a span of 15 bases. The CDR3 DNA follows: TGTGCCAGCAGGGGGACCCCAGTAGGCATTCAGTACTTC. Protein sequence: CASRGTPVGIQYF.